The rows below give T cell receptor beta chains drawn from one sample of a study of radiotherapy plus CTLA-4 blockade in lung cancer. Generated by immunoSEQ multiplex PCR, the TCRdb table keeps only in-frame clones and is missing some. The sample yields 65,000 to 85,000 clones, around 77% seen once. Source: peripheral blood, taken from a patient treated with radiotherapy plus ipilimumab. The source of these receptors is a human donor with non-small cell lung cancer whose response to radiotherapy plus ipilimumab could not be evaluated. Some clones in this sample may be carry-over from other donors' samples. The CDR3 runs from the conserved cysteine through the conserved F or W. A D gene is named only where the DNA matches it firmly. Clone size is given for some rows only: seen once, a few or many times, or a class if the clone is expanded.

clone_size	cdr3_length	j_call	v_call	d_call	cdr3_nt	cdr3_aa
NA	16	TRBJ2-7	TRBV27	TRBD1	TGTGCCAGCAGTCCTACCCGTGGGACAGGGATGAACGAGCAGTACTTC	CASSPTRGTGMNEQYF
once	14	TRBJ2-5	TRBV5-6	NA	TGTGCCAGCAGCTTGGAGCTAAAACAGGAGACCCAGTACTTC	CASSLELKQETQYF
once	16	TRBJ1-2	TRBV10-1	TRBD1	TGCGCCAGCAGTGAGTCCAAGGACAGGGGCTACTATGGCTACACCTTC	CASSESKDRGYYGYTF
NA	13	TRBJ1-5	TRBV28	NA	TGTGCCAGCAGTTTACAGTGGGCTCAGCCCCAGCATTTT	CASSLQWAQPQHF
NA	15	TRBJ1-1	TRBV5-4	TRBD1	TGTGCCAGCAGCTACCTCGGACAGGGTGGCACTGAAGCTTTCTTT	CASSYLGQGGTEAFF
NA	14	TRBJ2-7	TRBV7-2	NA	TGTGCCAGCAGCGTCCTCAGGGGTTCCGGCGAGCAGTACTTC	CASSVLRGSGEQYF
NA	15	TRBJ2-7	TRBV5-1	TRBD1	TGCGCCAGCACCCCCGGGGGACAGGGCCCCTACGAGCAGTACTTC	CASTPGGQGPYEQYF
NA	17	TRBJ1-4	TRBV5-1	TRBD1	TGCGCCAGCAGCTTGGGTGGCAGGGGGCCAGGGAAGGAAAAACTGTTTTTT	CASSLGGRGPGKEKLFF
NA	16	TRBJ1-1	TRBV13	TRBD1	TGTGCCAGCAGCTTGGGGACAGGGGGTAAGGGCACTGAAGCTTTCTTT	CASSLGTGGKGTEAFF
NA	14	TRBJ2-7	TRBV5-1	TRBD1	TGCGCCAGCAGCCCTCCGGGACAGCCCTACGAGCAGTACTTC	CASSPPGQPYEQYF
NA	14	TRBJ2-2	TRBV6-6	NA	TGTGCCAGCAGTTACTCGACGGGCACCGGGGAGCTGTTTTTT	CASSYSTGTGELFF
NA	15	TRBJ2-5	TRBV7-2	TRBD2	TGTGCCAGCAGCGTGAGCGGGGGGGTACAAGAGACCCAGTACTTC	CASSVSGGVQETQYF
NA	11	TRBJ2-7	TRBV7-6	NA	TGTGCCTTTATTTCTCGCTACGAGCAGTACTTC	CAFISRYEQYF
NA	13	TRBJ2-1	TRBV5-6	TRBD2	TGTGCCAGCAGAAGAACTAGCGGCAATGAGCAGTTCTTC	CASRRTSGNEQFF
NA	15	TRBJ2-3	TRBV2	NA	TGTGCCAGCAGCGCTACCGGGACACCTATCGATACGCAGTATTTT	CASSATGTPIDTQYF
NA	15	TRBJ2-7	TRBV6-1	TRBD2	TGTGCCAGCAGCTTCGGACTAGCGGGGGGACACGAGCAGTACTTC	CASSFGLAGGHEQYF
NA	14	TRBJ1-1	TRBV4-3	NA	TGCGCCAGCAGCCAAGAGGAACAGGGCTTTGAAGCTTTCTTT	CASSQEEQGFEAFF
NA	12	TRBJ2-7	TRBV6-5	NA	TGTGCCAGCAGGGCAGGGTCCTACGAGCAGTACTTC	CASRAGSYEQYF
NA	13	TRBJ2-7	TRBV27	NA	TGTGCCAGCAGACAGGGCAGCTCCTACGAGCAGTACTTC	CASRQGSSYEQYF
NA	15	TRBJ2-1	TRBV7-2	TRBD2	TGTGCCAGCAGCCAGACTAGCGGGGTCTACAATGAGCAGTTCTTC	CASSQTSGVYNEQFF
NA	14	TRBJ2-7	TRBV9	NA	TGTGCCAGCAGCCCCTTTGGAGGGGGCAACGAGCAGTACTTC	CASSPFGGGNEQYF
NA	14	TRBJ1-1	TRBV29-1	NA	TGCAGCGTTGAAAGGGGCAGACTCAACACTGAAGCTTTCTTT	CSVERGRLNTEAFF
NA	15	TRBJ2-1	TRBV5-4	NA	TGTGCCAGCAACCCGGGACTCCCGGGGTTCGATGAGCAGTTCTTC	CASNPGLPGFDEQFF
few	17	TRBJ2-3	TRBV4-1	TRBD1	TGCGCCAGCAGCCAAGTATCAGGGGGCCTTGGCACAGATACGCAGTATTTT	CASSQVSGGLGTDTQYF
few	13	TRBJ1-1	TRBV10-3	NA	TGTGCCATCAGTGAGGGGAGCCAGCCCGAAGCTTTCTTT	CAISEGSQPEAFF
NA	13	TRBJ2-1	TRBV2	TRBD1	TGTGCCAGCAGCGGACAGGGGGACCCTGGGCAGTTCTTC	CASSGQGDPGQFF
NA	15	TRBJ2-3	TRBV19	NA	TGTGCCAGTAGTATAGTAGGGGTTGGCACAGATACGCAGTATTTT	CASSIVGVGTDTQYF
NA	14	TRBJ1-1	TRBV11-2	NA	TGTGCCAGCAGCTTAGATGGCAGGGTCACTGAAGCTTTCTTT	CASSLDGRVTEAFF
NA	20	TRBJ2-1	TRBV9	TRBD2	TGTGCCAGCAGCCCCGGTGGGACTAGCGGGGGACCCCTCTCCTACAATGAGCAGTTCTTC	CASSPGGTSGGPLSYNEQFF
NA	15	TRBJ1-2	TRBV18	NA	TGTGCCAGCTCACCAGGTGACAGGAAAAACTATGGCTACACCTTC	CASSPGDRKNYGYTF
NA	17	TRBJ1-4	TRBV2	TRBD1	TGTGCCAGCAGTGAAGCGCTTAAGGGGGCCCTGAATGAAAAACTGTTTTTT	CASSEALKGALNEKLFF
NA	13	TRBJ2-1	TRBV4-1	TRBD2	TGCGCCAGCAGCCAGCCCGGGGGGAATGAGCAGTTCTTC	CASSQPGGNEQFF
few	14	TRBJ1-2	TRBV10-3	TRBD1	TGTGCCTTAGGGGCCTCCGGGACAGGCTATGGCTACACCTTC	CALGASGTGYGYTF
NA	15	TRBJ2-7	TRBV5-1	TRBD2	TGCGCCAGCAGCTCCCCGCGGGGGGATACCTACGAGCAGTACTTC	CASSSPRGDTYEQYF
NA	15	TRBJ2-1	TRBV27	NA	TGTGCCAGCAGTTTATCCTGGGGGGGCCTCGATGAGCAGTTCTTC	CASSLSWGGLDEQFF
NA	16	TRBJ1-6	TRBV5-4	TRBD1	TGTGCCAGCAGCGTCGCCACGGGACAGAAAAATTCACCCCTCCACTTT	CASSVATGQKNSPLHF
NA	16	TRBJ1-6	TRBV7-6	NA	TGTGCCAGCAGCCCTTTATTGCTGAGCCGGGGATCACCCCTCCACTTT	CASSPLLLSRGSPLHF
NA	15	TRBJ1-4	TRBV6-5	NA	TGTGCCAGCAGTTACGCCGGGGGAATAGGGGAAAAACTGTTTTTT	CASSYAGGIGEKLFF
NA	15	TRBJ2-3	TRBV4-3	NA	TGCGCCAGCAGCCTCTGGGCTAGCGGCACAGATACGCAGTATTTT	CASSLWASGTDTQYF
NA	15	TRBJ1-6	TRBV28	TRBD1	TGTGCCAGCAGCTCTCAGGGACAGTTTAATTCACCCCTCCACTTT	CASSSQGQFNSPLHF
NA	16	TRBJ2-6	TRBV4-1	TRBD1	TGCGCCAGCAGAACGGGACAGGGCTCTGGGGCCAACGTCCTGACTTTC	CASRTGQGSGANVLTF
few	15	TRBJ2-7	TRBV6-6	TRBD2	TGTGCCAGCAGTTACTCTAGCGGGGGGCTCTACGAGCAGTACTTC	CASSYSSGGLYEQYF
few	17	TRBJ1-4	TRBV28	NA	TGTGCCAGCAGTAACTCGATAGGGGACTCAACTAATGAAAAACTGTTTTTT	CASSNSIGDSTNEKLFF
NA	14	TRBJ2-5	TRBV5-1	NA	TGCGCCAGCAGTCTTTTCTCGGGGCAAGAGACCCAGTACTTC	CASSLFSGQETQYF
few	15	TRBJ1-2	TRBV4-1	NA	TGCGCCAGCAGCCAAGAAGGGGAGGGTACCTATGGCTACACCTTC	CASSQEGEGTYGYTF
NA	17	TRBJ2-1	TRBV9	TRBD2	TGTGCCAGCAGCGTAGGGGGAGGACTAGCGGGCTACAATGAGCAGTTCTTC	CASSVGGGLAGYNEQFF
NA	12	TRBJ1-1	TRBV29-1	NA	TGCAGCCCTGACACTGGGAACACTGAAGCTTTCTTT	CSPDTGNTEAFF